The rows below give T cell receptor beta chains drawn from one sample of a study of T cells in Graves' hyperthyroidism and ophthalmopathy. TCRdb ran MiXCR on the multiplex PCR reads and lists one entry per CDR3 protein. Here the sample spans roughly 420,000 distinct CDR3 sequences, roughly an eighth being singletons. What was sequenced was blood. All receptors derive from a woman aged 18-30 years with Graves' hyperthyroidism. Each CDR3 is given without its conserved first and last residue. Only part of the rows carry a size: once, few, many, or a class if the clone is expanded.

V gene: TRBV6-2/TRBV6-3
clone size: once
CDR3 protein: ASGDSTYSPLH

V gene: TRBV28
clone size: many
CDR3 protein: ASSPRDDPINEQF

V gene: TRBV15
clone size: -
CDR3 protein: ATSRDMPSGETQY

V gene: TRBV6-5
clone size: few
CDR3 protein: ASSYAGPNTEAF

V gene: TRBV25-1
clone size: many
CDR3 protein: ASSETDGISYNEQF

V gene: TRBV7-9
clone size: -
CDR3 protein: ASSLMVAKPYEQY

V gene: TRBV11-1
clone size: many
CDR3 protein: ASSLRFGVAGSGETQY

V gene: TRBV29-1
clone size: -
CDR3 protein: SVGVSANTGELF

V gene: TRBV6-1
clone size: many
CDR3 protein: ASSEGPQGY

V gene: TRBV28
clone size: many
CDR3 protein: ASSGTSGRREQF

V gene: TRBV12-3/TRBV12-4
clone size: few
CDR3 protein: ASRLAGEVRYEQY

V gene: TRBV5-1
clone size: few
CDR3 protein: ASLSGGTGELF

V gene: TRBV5-8
clone size: many
CDR3 protein: ASSFDRVYEQY

V gene: TRBV10-3
clone size: many
CDR3 protein: AISEYSGIGYT

V gene: TRBV27
clone size: few
CDR3 protein: ASSLNTLQETQY

V gene: TRBV6-2/TRBV6-3
clone size: many
CDR3 protein: ASSYPPGGSPYEQY

V gene: TRBV6-1
clone size: -
CDR3 protein: ASGTSGTPSSYNEQF

V gene: TRBV13
clone size: few
CDR3 protein: ASSLFPGTATANVLT

V gene: TRBV4-1
clone size: many
CDR3 protein: ASRDSGDLGDTQY

V gene: TRBV3-1
clone size: many
CDR3 protein: ASSGESNTEAF

V gene: TRBV19
clone size: many
CDR3 protein: ASALRQSQHRTSTPDTQY

V gene: TRBV7-2
clone size: few
CDR3 protein: ASSTRTAEKLF

V gene: TRBV7-9
clone size: few
CDR3 protein: ASSPRSQRQFYNEQF

V gene: TRBV13
clone size: few
CDR3 protein: ASSSTGTSMNTEAF

V gene: TRBV6-5
clone size: many
CDR3 protein: ASSYIGKQETQY

V gene: TRBV2
clone size: many
CDR3 protein: ASSQDSRTEAF

V gene: TRBV9
clone size: few
CDR3 protein: ASSATTARAHNEQF

V gene: TRBV27
clone size: -
CDR3 protein: ASSTVGGEQY

V gene: TRBV6-1
clone size: many
CDR3 protein: ASRMNTEAF

V gene: TRBV11-3
clone size: many
CDR3 protein: ASSSGGPTDTQY

V gene: TRBV27
clone size: few
CDR3 protein: ASSLQGRVGNEQF

V gene: TRBV6-1
clone size: many
CDR3 protein: ASSERGEKLF

V gene: TRBV28
clone size: many
CDR3 protein: ASRRTGGGETQY

V gene: TRBV29-1
clone size: many
CDR3 protein: SVAKEVPYEQY

V gene: TRBV12-3/TRBV12-4
clone size: -
CDR3 protein: ASSLGGSFRQPQH

V gene: TRBV10-2
clone size: few
CDR3 protein: ASSVQGYNSPLH

V gene: TRBV7-9
clone size: many
CDR3 protein: ASSLAPGLAVNEQF

V gene: TRBV11-2
clone size: many
CDR3 protein: ASSPLVPSYNEQF

V gene: TRBV7-3
clone size: -
CDR3 protein: ASSLGRAGGGTDTQY

V gene: TRBV5-1
clone size: -
CDR3 protein: ASSLSPREKVYGYT

V gene: TRBV6-1
clone size: many
CDR3 protein: ASGGVNSYEQY

V gene: TRBV9
clone size: -
CDR3 protein: ASSVEGQPQH

V gene: TRBV6-1
clone size: -
CDR3 protein: ASSYGTSGRESTDTQY

V gene: TRBV10-2
clone size: once
CDR3 protein: ASSSGHPRTYNEQF

V gene: TRBV18
clone size: many
CDR3 protein: ASSPLTGRDNEQF

V gene: TRBV6-1
clone size: many
CDR3 protein: ASSDRSGTPDTQY

V gene: TRBV6-2/TRBV6-3
clone size: many
CDR3 protein: ASSYGTGGPYEQY

V gene: TRBV28
clone size: many
CDR3 protein: ASILGGPSNQPQH

V gene: TRBV6-2/TRBV6-3
clone size: many
CDR3 protein: ASSYSTSASYEQY